The T cell receptor beta chain under discussion was sequenced for a study of spatial heterogeneity in lung cancer. TCRdb re-analysed the 5' RACE reads in MiXCR, keeping a single row per CDR3 protein. Of about 48,000 distinct CDR3 sequences detected, less than 6% appear once; the ten largest clones hold over 8.5%. This sample's time point: sample taken at primary tumor resection. This clonotype was seen ten or more times. The sequenced sample was PBMCs, obtained at surgery. The TCR was taken from a male donor with early-stage non-small cell lung cancer.

The chain's CDR3 is CASSRGQEETQYF. The CDR3 bases are TGCGCCAGCAGCCGGGGGCAGGAAGAGACCCAGTACTTC. V usage is TRBV5-1 and J usage is TRBJ2-5; D may be TRBD1 or TRBD2 (6 bases each). Deletions cut 4 bases from V and 3 bases from J, with 10 bases between. The CDR3 extends over 13 amino acids. Germline CDR1 is SGHRS and CDR2 is YFSETQ.